The clone carrying this T cell receptor beta chain was observed many times. Its antigen is unidentified. Germline V gene sequence: CDR1 SGHAT, CDR2 FQNNGV. This CDR3 has 13 amino acids. The germline V and J ends were trimmed by 3 bases and 9 bases, with 12 bases remaining between them. TCR beta CDR3 sequences were amplified from RNA transcripts. The HTBI primer set served for first-round RT-PCR of the TCR CDR3. TCRdb ran MiXCR on the multiplex PCR reads and lists one entry per CDR3 protein. The table records over 150,000 distinct CDR3 sequences, approximately 16% of them present only once. This specimen belongs to a study of T cells in Graves' hyperthyroidism and ophthalmopathy. Study-level findings and limits: Expanded thyroid clonotypes (above 0.001) were mostly also found in blood. Ophthalmopathy onset followed model prediction by a median about six months.

Across 18 months, stable Graves' hyperthyroidism was marked by no progression to ophthalmopathy. The V and J genes are TRBV11-2 and TRBJ1-5; D not certain. The TCR was taken from a woman between 45 and 60 years old with Graves' hyperthyroidism. The sample comprised blood. CDR3 amino acids: CASSFVLTGPQHF. Here the CDR3 DNA reads TGTGCCAGCAGCTTCGTCCTGACGGGGCCCCAGCATTTT. The full variable domain, in which reference TRBV11-2 and TRBJ1-5 provide the parts outside the CDR3, is EAGVAQSPRYKIIEKRQSVAFWCNPISGHATLYWYQQILGQGPKLLIQFQNNGVVDDSQLPKDRFSAERLKGVDSTLKIQPAKLEDSAVYLCASSFVLTGPQHFGDGTRLSIL.